This TCR beta chain was captured by sequencing in a study of cytomegalovirus exposure and HLA in healthy donors. This clone was seen only a few times. PCR involved 60 Vbeta and 13 Jbeta primers. Profiling relied on immunoSEQ multiplex PCR, and the TCRdb table lists in-frame clones only, not all of them. Of around 90,000 clones listed, roughly 58% are singletons. Germline assignment: CDR1 MDHEN and CDR2 SYDVKM. Trimming pared 3 bases from V and 4 bases from J, leaving 9 bases between. The CDR3 extends over 14 amino acids. The TCR originated in a woman in her 30s in good health and CMV-seropositive. The chain recombines TRBV28 with TRBJ1-4; D is undetermined. The sequenced material came from PBMCs. The CDR3 protein is CASSFVQFNEKLFF. For the CDR3, the DNA is TGTGCCAGCAGTTTTGTTCAGTTTAATGAAAAACTGTTTTTT.